This paragraph covers one T cell receptor (beta chain) sequence. What it binds is not known. This record comes from a study of blood T cells in healthy people across ages. Study findings and constraints: The study found more naive CD4+ cells and higher diversity in long-lived than aged donors.

The V gene's germline CDR1 is MNHNS and CDR2 SASEGT. CDR3 length: 17 amino acids. The ends lost 4 bases at V and 8 bases at J; junction bases unmatched: 17. Alongside a J-beta primer mix, a sample-barcoded 5' primer served in a second PCR lasting about 7 to 11 cycles. MiXCR, run by TCRdb on the 5' RACE reads, gives a single entry per CDR3 protein. The table has about 1,500,000 distinct CDR3 sequences, approximately 38% seen once; the top ten hold roughly 7.9%. The specimen was blood. The chain uses TRBV6-1 and TRBJ2-3; 8 bases are shared with TRBD2. The receptor comes from a young woman in good health. The CDR3 bases are TGTGCCAGCAGTGTGACAGACGGAGCGGGAGCGGTCGGTACGCAGTATTTT. It translates to CASSVTDGAGAVGTQYF.